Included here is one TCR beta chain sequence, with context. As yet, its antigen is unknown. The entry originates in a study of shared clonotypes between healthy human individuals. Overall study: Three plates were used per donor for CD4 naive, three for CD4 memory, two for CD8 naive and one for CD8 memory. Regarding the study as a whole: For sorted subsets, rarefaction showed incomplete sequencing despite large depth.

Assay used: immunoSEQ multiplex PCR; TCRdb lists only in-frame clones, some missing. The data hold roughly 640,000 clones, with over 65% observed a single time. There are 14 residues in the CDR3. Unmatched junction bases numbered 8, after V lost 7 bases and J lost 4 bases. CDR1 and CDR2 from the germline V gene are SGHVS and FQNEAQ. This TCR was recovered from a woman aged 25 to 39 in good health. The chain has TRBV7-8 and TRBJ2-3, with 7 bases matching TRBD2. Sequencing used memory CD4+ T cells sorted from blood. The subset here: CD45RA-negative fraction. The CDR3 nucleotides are TGTGCCAGCACTCAAGGACTAGATGCAGATACGCAGTATTTT. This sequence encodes CASTQGLDADTQYF.